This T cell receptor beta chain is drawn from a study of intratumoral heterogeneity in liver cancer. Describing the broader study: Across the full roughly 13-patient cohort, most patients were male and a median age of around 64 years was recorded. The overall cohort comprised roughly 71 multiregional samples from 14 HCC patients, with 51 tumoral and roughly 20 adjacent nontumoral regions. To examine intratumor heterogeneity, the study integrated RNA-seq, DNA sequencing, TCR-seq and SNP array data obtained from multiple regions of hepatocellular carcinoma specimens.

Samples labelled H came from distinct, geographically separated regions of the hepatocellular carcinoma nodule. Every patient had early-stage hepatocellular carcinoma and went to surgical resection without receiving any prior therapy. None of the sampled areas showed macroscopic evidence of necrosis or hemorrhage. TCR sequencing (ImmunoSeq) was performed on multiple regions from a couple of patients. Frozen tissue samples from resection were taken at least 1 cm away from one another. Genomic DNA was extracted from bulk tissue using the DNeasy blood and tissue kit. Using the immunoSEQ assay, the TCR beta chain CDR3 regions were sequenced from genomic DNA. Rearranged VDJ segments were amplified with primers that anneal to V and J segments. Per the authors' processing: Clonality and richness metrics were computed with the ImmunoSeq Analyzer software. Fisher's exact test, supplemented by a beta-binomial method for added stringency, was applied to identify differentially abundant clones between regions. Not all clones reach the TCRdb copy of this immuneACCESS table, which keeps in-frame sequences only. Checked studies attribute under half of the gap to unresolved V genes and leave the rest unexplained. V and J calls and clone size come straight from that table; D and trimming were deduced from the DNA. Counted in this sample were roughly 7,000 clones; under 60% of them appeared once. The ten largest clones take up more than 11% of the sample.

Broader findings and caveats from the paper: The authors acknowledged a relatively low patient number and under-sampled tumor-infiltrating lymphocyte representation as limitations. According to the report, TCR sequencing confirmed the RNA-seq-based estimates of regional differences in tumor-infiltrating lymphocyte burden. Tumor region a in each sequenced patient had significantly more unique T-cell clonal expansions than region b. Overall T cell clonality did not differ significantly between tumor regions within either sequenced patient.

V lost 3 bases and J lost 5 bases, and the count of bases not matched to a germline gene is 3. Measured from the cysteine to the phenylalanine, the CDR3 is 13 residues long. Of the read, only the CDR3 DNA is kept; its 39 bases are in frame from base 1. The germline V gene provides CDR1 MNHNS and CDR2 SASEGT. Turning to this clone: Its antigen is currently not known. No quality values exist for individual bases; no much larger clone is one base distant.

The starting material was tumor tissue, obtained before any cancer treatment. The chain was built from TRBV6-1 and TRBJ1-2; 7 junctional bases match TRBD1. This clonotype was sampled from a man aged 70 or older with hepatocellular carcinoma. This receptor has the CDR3 CASSEGQSYGYTF. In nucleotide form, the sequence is TGTGCCAGCAGTGAGGGACAGTCTTATGGCTACACCTTC.